This T cell receptor beta chain was sequenced for a study of CD8 T cells in Susac syndrome. Notes on the study in general: The study's TCR sequencing and HLA analysis covered a relatively small number of individuals, and the study acknowledged this.

Roughly 0.45 to 1 ug RNA was reverse transcribed with random hexamers. MiXCR was run by TCRdb on the immunoSEQ multiplex PCR reads, yielding one entry per CDR3 protein. The sample holds over 200,000 distinct CDR3 sequences; more than 85% are singletons and the top ten take 0.082%. Remarks on this clonotype: Its antigen is not known.

Per the germline V gene, CDR1 is MNHEY and CDR2 is SMNVEV (reference sequence). There are 13 residues in the CDR3. With 9 bases removed from V and 6 bases from J, the gap between germline ends came to 15 bases. This TCR was sampled from a human donor with multiple sclerosis. J is TRBJ2-1 and V is TRBV27, with D possibly being TRBD1 or TRBD2 (5 bases each). The sequenced sample was CD4+ T cells from PBMCs. The CDR3 DNA follows: TGTGCCAGTGGGGGACCTTCGGGCAATGAGCAGTTCTTC. Protein: CASGGPSGNEQFF.